These 10 T cell receptor beta chains came from one sample sequenced in a study of cytomegalovirus exposure and HLA in healthy donors. The PCR employed 60 Vbeta primers together with 13 Jbeta primers. Assay: immunoSEQ multiplex PCR; the TCRdb copy retains only in-frame clones and omits some. The repertoire includes around 99,000 clones, around 78% of them detected once, and 7.8% sits in the top ten. The specimen was PBMCs. These receptors originate from a young man in good health and CMV-seronegative.

This clone was seen a few times. The V call is TRBV28, the J call TRBJ1-2; 7 nucleotides align to TRBD1. In germline, CDR1 is MDHEN, CDR2 SYDVKM. Unmatched junction bases numbered 12, after V lost 6 bases and J lost 8 bases. The CDR3 sequence is 14 residues long. In nucleotides, the CDR3 is TGTGCCAGCAGCCCCGGGACAGAGGCTCGGGGCTACACCTTC. The encoded protein is CASSPGTEARGYTF.

This chain uses TRBV28 with TRBJ1-5; D may be TRBD1 (5 bases). Trimming cost V 7 bases and J 6 bases, with 25 bases left between them. This CDR3 has 17 residues. Germline values: CDR1 MDHEN, CDR2 SYDVKM. The CDR3 loop reads CASTINGVHRRGQPQHF. DNA for the CDR3: TGTGCCAGCACCATAAACGGTGTGCACAGGAGAGGTCAGCCCCAGCATTTT.

This chain links TRBV7-2 with TRBJ2-1; possibly TRBD2 for D (5 bases). Germline assignment: CDR1 SGHTA and CDR2 FQGNSA. The CDR3 totals 14 residues. V was trimmed by 1 base and J by 4 bases, leaving 8 bases between them. For the CDR3, the DNA is TGTGCCAGCAGCTTAGAAGGACTTTACAATGAGCAGTTCTTC. It is translated as CASSLEGLYNEQFF.

V usage is TRBV4-1 and J usage is TRBJ2-7, with 7 bases fitting TRBD2. The CDR3 is 21 residues long. CDR1 and CDR2 from the germline V gene are MGHRA and YSYEKL. With V trimmed by 1 base and J by 0 bases, 21 bases remained unmatched. CDR3 sequence: CASSQGPLRQAGPISSYEQYF. Written as DNA, the CDR3 is TGCGCCAGCAGCCAAGGTCCCCTAAGGCAAGCGGGGCCTATCAGCTCCTACGAGCAGTACTTC.

V usage is TRBV5-1 and J usage is TRBJ1-4, with TRBD1 matching 7 bases. The CDR3 is 14 residues long. The junction had 2 bases not matched to a gene; V was cut back by 4 bases and J by 2 bases. Germline V lookup: CDR1 SGHRS, CDR2 YFSETQ. The CDR3 region has the DNA TGCGCCAGCAGCGCGGACAGGACTAATGAAAAACTGTTTTTT. Translating it yields CASSADRTNEKLFF.

The CDR3 coding sequence is TGCGCCAGCAGTATAGAGGGTGAGACCCAGTACTTC. It encodes CASSIEGETQYF. This chain uses TRBV5-1 with TRBJ2-5; D possibly corresponds to TRBD2 (5 bases). Trimming took off 5 bases at V and 5 bases at J, with 10 bases between the two ends. This CDR3 comprises 12 residues. CDR1 is SGHRS, CDR2 YFSETQ, per germline. The full variable domain, its missing parts supplied by reference TRBV5-1 and TRBJ2-5, is KAGVTQTPRYLIKTRGQQVTLSCSPISGHRSVSWYQQTPGQGLQFLFEYFSETQRNKGNFPGRFSGRQFSNSRSEMNVSTLELGDSALYLCASSIEGETQYFGPGTRLLVL.

This clone has just one count. This rearrangement joins TRBV30 to TRBJ2-7; D not resolved. This CDR3 contains 13 residues. CDR1 and CDR2 from the germline V gene are GTSNPN and SVGIG (reference sequence). V was shortened by 0 bases and J by 5 bases, with 11 bases between the two germline ends. CDR3 coding DNA: TGTGCCTGGAGTGTAGCTTCGTTTAACGAGCAGTACTTC. Translated: CAWSVASFNEQYF.

The chain has TRBV7-2 and TRBJ1-2, with TRBD1 matching over 7 bases. The J segment lost 0 bases and the V segment lost 0 bases, leaving 10 bases of the junction unmatched. The germline CDR1 and CDR2 sequences are SGHTA and FQGNSA. This CDR3 has 18 amino acids. The chain's CDR3 is CASSLALTGVRANYGYTF. The CDR3 DNA reads as TGTGCCAGCAGCTTAGCGCTCACAGGGGTGCGGGCTAACTATGGCTACACCTTC. Together with reference TRBV7-2 and TRBJ1-2, the CDR3 gives the full variable domain: GAGVSQSPSNKVTEKGKDVELRCDPISGHTALYWYRQSLGQGLEFLIYFQGNSAPDKSGLPSDRFSAERTGGSVSTLTIQRTQQEDSAVYLCASSLALTGVRANYGYTFGSGTRLTVV.

Note on this clone: An end of the junction differs from the germline gene, which may be a read error. The rearrangement uses TRBV30 and TRBJ1-2; the D gene is possibly TRBD1 (5 bases). The CDR3 has 12 amino acids. CDR1 GTSNPN and CDR2 SVGIG come from the germline V gene (reference sequence). For the CDR3, the DNA is TGTGCCTGCCGGGGGGATGGGAGTGCCATAACTTTC. Translating it yields CACRGDGSAITF.

V is TRBV30 and J is TRBJ1-6; weak D call: TRBD1 (5 bases). Germline loops: CDR1 GTSNPN, CDR2 SVGIG (reference sequence). The V end was cut by 0 bases, the J end by 10 bases, with 13 bases between. The CDR3 is 14 residues long. CDR3 amino acids: CAWSVSRVVSPLHF. The CDR3 DNA reads TGTGCCTGGAGTGTAAGCAGGGTGGTATCACCCCTCCACTTT.